The clone carrying this TCR beta chain was seen ten or more times. The antigen is undetermined. The authors used template switching to add a universal primer site and gave cDNA unique molecular identifiers. TCRdb re-analysed the 5' RACE reads in MiXCR, keeping a single row per CDR3 protein. The sample consists of around 340,000 distinct CDR3 sequences, around 9.7% of them appearing once. This sample was included in a study of identical twins. The CDR3 spans 14 residues. The germline V gene encodes CDR1 MGHRA and CDR2 YSYEKL. Trimming took off 3 bases at V and 7 bases at J, with 12 bases between the two ends. Whole-study findings and limits: Out-of-frame alpha sequences shared between twins exhibited an excess of low generation probability. Invariant T cells like MAIT and iNKT could partly confound the zero-insertion analyses.

This clonotype originated in a woman in her forties or fifties in good health. The rearrangement links TRBV4-1 to TRBJ1-4; D ambiguous. The source material was naive T cells sorted from blood. CDR3 protein: CASSQLALGEKLFF. Written as DNA, the CDR3 is TGCGCCAGCAGCCAGCTCGCATTGGGTGAAAAACTGTTTTTT.